The clone carrying this TCR beta chain has a handful of counts. Its antigen is unknown. It was with a sample-barcoded 5' primer and a J-beta primer mix that a second PCR of roughly 7 to 12 cycles was run. The template-switch adaptor, which had 12 random nucleotides, put a tag on each cDNA molecule. TCRdb recomputed calls from the 5' RACE reads with MiXCR, one row per CDR3 protein. This table holds around 1.5 million distinct CDR3 sequences, about 32% found once. There are 14 residues in the CDR3. Looked up from germline, CDR1 is SGHRS and CDR2 is YFSETQ. Trimming removed 3 bases from V and 5 bases from J, with 14 bases in between. These data come from a study of blood T cells in healthy people across ages. Study-wide points: A greater number of naive CD4+ cells and higher diversity distinguished long-lived donors from aged donors. Unknown CMV status may confound age-related changes in expanded clones.

This chain joins TRBV5-1 and TRBJ2-5, with D possibly TRBD1 on 6 matching bases. Source material: blood. The TCR sequence derives from a woman in her twenties or thirties in good health. This CDR3 reads CASSWGPPAETQYF. The CDR3 DNA sequence: TGCGCCAGCAGCTGGGGGCCGCCGGCGGAGACCCAGTACTTC. Combining the CDR3 with reference TRBV5-1 and TRBJ2-5 gives the whole variable domain KAGVTQTPRYLIKTRGQQVTLSCSPISGHRSVSWYQQTPGQGLQFLFEYFSETQRNKGNFPGRFSGRQFSNSRSEMNVSTLELGDSALYLCASSWGPPAETQYFGPGTRLLVL.